The present entry profiles one T cell receptor (beta chain) with its context. Its antigen is not identified. The sample comes from a study of cytomegalovirus exposure and HLA in healthy donors. 13 Jbeta primers and 60 Vbeta primers were used for the PCR. The data were produced by immunoSEQ multiplex PCR, yet TCRdb's version contains in-frame clones alone and is incomplete. The specimen's table records under 95,000 clones. Germline loops: CDR1 WSHSY, CDR2 SAAADI. The CDR3 is made up of 15 amino acids. Unmatched junction bases numbered 10, after V lost 6 bases and J lost 6 bases. Study-wide results and limits: Among TCR sequences, most were rare, though some public TCRs appeared in many donors. Across donors, presence/absence analyses took sequencing depth to be roughly uniform. Some V segments, including TRBV6-2 and TRBV6-3, were excluded as indistinguishable.

The TCR sequence derives from a man over 45 in good health and CMV-seronegative. The specimen sequenced was PBMCs. The V call is TRBV10-2, the J call TRBJ2-4, with 8 bases aligning to TRBD2. CDR3: CASRKRVAGINIQYF. The CDR3 nucleotides read TGCGCCAGCAGGAAACGAGTAGCGGGGATAAACATTCAGTACTTC.